This T cell receptor beta chain derives from a study of OX40 agonist ivuxolimab in advanced cancers. This clone was recorded a few times. No antigen is known for it. Notes on the study in general: In the 0.1 to 3.0 mg/kg range, CD4+ and CD8+ blood T cells had expanded clonally by week 6.

Using immunoSEQ multiplex PCR, the repertoire was profiled, and TCRdb retains in-frame clones only, with some absent. The sample lists roughly 75,000 clones; around 83% were seen once. The sequence derives from an adult with an advanced solid tumor such as melanoma, head and neck, liver or kidney cancer. The sample in question was CD4+ or CD8+ T cells sorted from blood, obtained in a trial of the OX40 agonist ivuxolimab.

CDR3 coding DNA: TGCGCCAGCACCGGACAGGTCGCGAACACCGGGGAGCTGTTTTTT. It specifies CASTGQVANTGELFF. The J gene is TRBJ2-2, the V gene TRBV5-1; 7 bases map to TRBD1. The CDR3 runs to 15 residues. Germline loops: CDR1 SGHRS, CDR2 YFSETQ. The junction had 5 bases not matched to a gene; V was cut back by 6 bases and J by 0 bases.